Listed below are T cell receptor beta chains from one sample, sequenced in a study of memory B cells and T cells in multiple sclerosis. Antigens of these TCRs are unknown. Produced via immunoSEQ multiplex PCR; TCRdb's table is partial and in-frame only. Of 35,000 to 55,000 clones listed, about four fifths are singletons. Sequences were obtained from PBMCs from blood kept in culture. These receptors were collected from a human donor with multiple sclerosis. Each CDR3 is given with its conserved first and last residue. Fields, in order: clone size, D gene, J gene, V gene, CDR3 protein, CDR3 DNA. D genes are given only for firm matches. Size is stated for part of the rows, as once, few or many counts, or as a class when the clone is expanded.

NA	TRBD1	TRBJ2-7	TRBV6-5	CASSYSSGDRAYEQYF	TGTGCCAGCAGTTACTCGAGCGGGGACAGGGCTTACGAGCAGTACTTC
NA	NA	TRBJ2-6	TRBV7-9	CASSPPGAGANVLTF	TGTGCCAGCAGCCCTCCCGGTGCAGGGGCCAACGTCCTGACTTTC
NA	NA	TRBJ1-6	TRBV7-9	CASSPRPGDSPLHF	TGTGCCAGCAGCCCTAGACCGGGGGATTCACCCCTCCACTTT
NA	TRBD1	TRBJ2-5	TRBV19	CASSIAGTGGEEQYF	TGTGCCAGTAGTATAGCCGGGACAGGGGGTGAGGAGCAGTACTTC
NA	NA	TRBJ1-1	TRBV4-2	CASSPTAGRLNTEAFF	TGTGCCAGCAGCCCAACGGCAGGGCGCTTGAACACTGAAGCTTTCTTT
NA	TRBD1	TRBJ1-5	TRBV5-1	CASSPTGDHNQPQHF	TGCGCCAGCAGCCCTACAGGGGACCACAATCAGCCCCAGCATTTT
NA	NA	TRBJ2-3	TRBV18	CASSPPGLGISTDTQYF	TGTGCCAGCTCACCCCCCGGATTGGGAATTAGCACAGATACGCAGTATTTT
NA	TRBD2	TRBJ2-1	TRBV4-2	CASSQDLAGGLEQFF	TGTGCCAGCAGCCAAGATTTAGCGGGGGGCCTTGAGCAGTTCTTC
NA	NA	TRBJ1-5	TRBV4-1	CASSQPQGYQPQHF	TGCGCCAGCAGCCAACCACAGGGATATCAGCCCCAGCATTTT
NA	TRBD1	TRBJ2-1	TRBV14	CASSQLTGLDEQFF	TGTGCCAGCAGCCAACTGACAGGGCTGGATGAGCAGTTCTTC
NA	TRBD1	TRBJ2-6	TRBV4-1	CASSQSRSWDRVTSGANVLTF	TGCGCCAGCAGCCAATCCCGCTCGTGGGACAGGGTTACCTCTGGGGCCAACGTCCTGACTTTC
NA	NA	TRBJ2-7	TRBV7-6	CASSPSQRYEQYF	TGTGCCAGCAGCCCCTCCCAACGATACGAGCAGTACTTC
NA	NA	TRBJ2-7	TRBV2	CASSPVGEQYF	TGTGCCAGCAGTCCGGTTGGCGAGCAGTACTTC
NA	NA	TRBJ1-1	TRBV11-2	CASSLDVREGAFF	TGTGCCAGCAGCTTAGATGTCAGGGAAGGAGCTTTCTTT
NA	NA	TRBJ2-7	TRBV6-5	CASSYSIGGAYEQYF	TGTGCCAGCAGTTACTCGATAGGGGGTGCGTACGAGCAGTACTTC
few	TRBD1	TRBJ1-1	TRBV30	CAWSGQGPRGDTEAFF	TGTGCCTGGAGCGGACAGGGGCCAAGAGGGGACACTGAAGCTTTCTTT
NA	NA	TRBJ2-7	TRBV4-3	CASSQDAGSYEQYF	TGCGCCAGCAGCCAAGATGCGGGGAGCTACGAGCAGTACTTC
few	NA	TRBJ1-2	TRBV7-3	CASSLTPGQNHGYTF	TGTGCCAGCAGCTTAACCCCTGGACAGAATCATGGCTACACCTTC
NA	NA	TRBJ1-5	TRBV30	CAWSSTNRHSAQHF	TGTGCCTGGAGCAGCACGAACAGGCATTCAGCCCAGCATTTT
few	NA	TRBJ1-1	TRBV6-6	CASSYAVRSTEAFF	TGTGCCAGCAGTTACGCCGTCAGGAGCACTGAAGCTTTCTTT
NA	NA	TRBJ2-2	TRBV29-1	CSVVVPTGELFF	TGCAGCGTTGTAGTCCCAACCGGGGAGCTGTTTTTT
few	NA	TRBJ1-5	TRBV19	CASSEGSQPQHF	TGTGCCAGTAGCGAGGGATCTCAGCCCCAGCATTTT
NA	TRBD1	TRBJ2-7	TRBV2	CASSFQGVRYEQYF	TGTGCCAGCAGTTTCCAGGGGGTACGATACGAGCAGTACTTC
NA	NA	TRBJ2-7	TRBV5-1	CASSSGDRQSYEQYF	TGCGCCAGCAGCTCCGGGGACCGACAATCCTACGAGCAGTACTTC
once	NA	TRBJ1-3	TRBV21-1	CASISRGAGKTGNTIYF	TGTGCCAGCATCAGCAGGGGGGCAGGGAAAACTGGAAACACCATATATTTT
NA	TRBD1	TRBJ1-6	TRBV27	CATSTGAHSPLHF	TGTGCCACCTCGACAGGGGCGCATTCACCCCTCCACTTT
NA	NA	TRBJ1-1	TRBV6-5	CASRRSGQQAGAFF	TGTGCCAGCAGGAGGTCGGGCCAGCAGGCGGGAGCTTTCTTT
NA	NA	TRBJ2-2	TRBV10-2	CASSRAGARTGELFF	TGCGCCAGTTCGCGGGCGGGGGCCCGGACCGGGGAGCTGTTTTTT
NA	NA	TRBJ1-1	TRBV6-5	CASIPKAFF	TGTGCCAGCATTCCTAAAGCTTTCTTT
NA	NA	TRBJ2-3	TRBV15	CATSRGLGAGTDTQYF	TGTGCCACCAGCAGAGGTCTGGGCGCTGGGACGGATACGCAGTATTTT
NA	TRBD2	TRBJ2-3	TRBV5-6	CASSLGLAGSTDTQYF	TGTGCCAGCAGCCTAGGACTAGCGGGGAGCACAGATACGCAGTATTTT
NA	NA	TRBJ2-1	TRBV5-8	CASSLNTAGSDEQFF	TGTGCCAGCAGCTTGAACACGGCGGGGTCTGATGAGCAGTTCTTC
once	NA	TRBJ1-2	TRBV6-6	CASSYFGGRNYGYTF	TGTGCCAGCAGTTATTTCGGTGGACGAAACTATGGCTACACCTTC
few	NA	TRBJ2-6	TRBV14	CASSRRGSGANVLTF	TGTGCCAGCAGCCGTCGCGGGTCTGGGGCCAACGTCCTGACTTTC
once	NA	TRBJ2-1	TRBV5-4	CASSLGLGPQDEQFF	TGTGCCAGCAGCTTGGGACTAGGCCCCCAGGATGAGCAGTTCTTC
NA	TRBD2	TRBJ2-3	TRBV5-1	CASSLDSGGGAWSDTQYF	TGCGCCAGCAGCTTGGATTCTGGCGGGGGGGCGTGGTCAGATACGCAGTATTTT